This record covers a single TCR beta chain. No antigen is known for it. Measured with immunoSEQ multiplex PCR; TCRdb has only the in-frame clones, and not every one. The sample shows about 120,000 clones, around nine tenths of them seen only once. The CDR3 has 13 amino acids. Trimming pared 4 bases from V and 10 bases from J, leaving 17 bases between. CDR1 SGHDT and CDR2 YYEEEE come from the germline V gene. The data were obtained in a study of T cell responses to AZD1222 COVID-19 vaccine. For the study at large: Analysis merged second doses at about 4 or about 12 weeks. Study-wide results and limits: Baseline seropositivity characterized only six AZD1222 recipients. Mapped onto spike, vaccine-associated CD4 TCRs spanned it and were dominant at 160-218 and 743-854.

Source: peripheral blood, taken on day 0 of AZD1222 vaccination. The sequence came from an adult in good health. The chain joins TRBV5-6 to TRBJ1-1; perhaps TRBD1 as D (6 bases). This CDR3 is CASSPQMGGRAFF. The CDR3 nucleotides are TGTGCCAGCAGCCCCCAGATGGGGGGGCGAGCTTTCTTT.